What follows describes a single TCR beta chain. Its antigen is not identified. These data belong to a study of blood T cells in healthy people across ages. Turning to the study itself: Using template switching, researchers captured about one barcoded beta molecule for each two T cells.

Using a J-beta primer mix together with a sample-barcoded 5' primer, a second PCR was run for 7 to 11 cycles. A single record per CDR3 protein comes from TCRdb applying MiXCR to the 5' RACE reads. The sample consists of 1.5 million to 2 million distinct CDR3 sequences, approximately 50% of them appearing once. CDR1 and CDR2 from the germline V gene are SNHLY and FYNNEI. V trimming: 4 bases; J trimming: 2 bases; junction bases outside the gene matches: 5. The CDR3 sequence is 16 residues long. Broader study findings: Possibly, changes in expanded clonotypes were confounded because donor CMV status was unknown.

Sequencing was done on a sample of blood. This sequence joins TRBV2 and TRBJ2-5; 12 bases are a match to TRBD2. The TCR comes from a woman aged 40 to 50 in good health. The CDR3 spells CASSAALAGGQETQYF. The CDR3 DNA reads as TGTGCCAGCAGTGCCGCACTAGCGGGGGGACAAGAGACCCAGTACTTC. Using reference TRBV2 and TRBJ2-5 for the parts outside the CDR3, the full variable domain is EPEVTQTPSHQVTQMGQEVILRCVPISNHLYFYWYRQILGQKVEFLVSFYNNEISEKSEIFDDQFSVERPDGSNFTLKIRSTKLEDSAMYFCASSAALAGGQETQYFGPGTRLLVL.